Shown below are 17 T cell receptor beta chains from a single sample sequenced in a study of blood T cell repertoires in COVID-19. Using immunoSEQ multiplex PCR, the repertoire was profiled, and TCRdb retains in-frame clones only, with some absent. Of about 170,000 clones listed, around four fifths are singletons. The sequenced sample was peripheral blood. The receptors shown here come from a woman in her sixties or seventies with COVID-19, enrolled during active disease.

The V and J genes are TRBV2 and TRBJ2-2; 9 bases map to TRBD1. The CDR3 contains 15 residues. V lost 8 bases and J lost 1; bases outside the gene matches: 5. The germline gives CDR1 SNHLY, CDR2 FYNNEI. The CDR3 loop is CASVGQGRNTGELFF. For the CDR3, the DNA is TGTGCCAGCGTGGGACAGGGAAGGAACACCGGGGAGCTGTTTTTT.

The CDR3 is CASIPQGYQPQHF. The CDR3 region has the DNA TGTGCCAGCATACCACAGGGATACCAGCCCCAGCATTTT. V gene TRBV28 combines with J gene TRBJ1-5, with a weak D call TRBD1 (6 bases). Germline V CDR1 and CDR2: MDHEN, SYDVKM. Trimming left V 7 bases short and J 7 bases short, with 14 bases between. CDR3 size: 13 residues.

This clone showed up just a few times. V gene TRBV10-3 combines with J gene TRBJ1-3; 7 bases are shared with TRBD1. Germline lookup yields CDR1 ENHRY and CDR2 SYGVKD. The length of the CDR3 is 15 residues. V was pared by 6 bases and J by 1 base, with 6 bases of the junction left unmatched. The CDR3 sequence is CAISRQGLSGNTIYF. In DNA form, the CDR3 reads TGTGCCATCAGCCGACAGGGTCTATCTGGAAACACCATATATTTT.

The V gene is TRBV21-1, the J gene TRBJ2-7; TRBD2, as called in the table, went unchecked against the DNA. TRBV21-1 is flagged as a pseudogene. CDR3 length: 15 amino acids. CDR3 in DNA: TGTGCCAGCAGCAAAAAACTCCCGTCCCCGGGGGAGCAGTACTTC. This translates into CASSKKLPSPGEQYF.

This chain joins TRBV11-1 and TRBJ1-6, with 8 bases fitting TRBD1. J gave up 9 bases and V 6 bases, and 7 bases lay outside the gene matches. The CDR3 covers 14 residues. Germline CDR1 reads SGHAT; CDR2 reads FQDESV (reference sequence). Here the CDR3 DNA reads TGTGCCAGCAGTCTGACAGGGGTTGGTTCACCCCTCCACTTT. It encodes CASSLTGVGSPLHF.

The V gene is TRBV19, the J gene TRBJ1-1, with a possible D match to TRBD1 (6 bases). CDR3 length equals 12 residues. Trimming cost V 4 bases and J 11 bases, with 14 bases left between them. CDR1 and CDR2 (germline): LNHDA, SQIVND (reference sequence). The CDR3 reads CASSTSQGSAFF. CDR3 nucleotides: TGTGCCAGTAGTACATCACAGGGTTCGGCTTTCTTT.

The chain is built from TRBV28 and TRBJ2-3, with a weak D call TRBD1 (6 bases). This CDR3 has 13 residues. With 6 bases removed from V and 2 bases from J, the gap between germline ends came to 9 bases. The germline V gene encodes CDR1 MDHEN and CDR2 SYDVKM. DNA of the CDR3: TGTGCCAGCAGGGACAGATTCACAGATACGCAGTATTTT. It encodes CASRDRFTDTQYF.

The chain combines TRBV6-5 with TRBJ2-5; D is possibly TRBD2 (6 bases). This CDR3 spans 15 amino acids. Deletions cut 2 bases from V and 2 bases from J, with 12 bases between. Germline V CDR1 and CDR2: MNHEY, SVGAGI. The CDR3 DNA is TGTGCCAGCAGTTACCGTAGCGGCATGCAAGAGACCCAGTACTTC. Its protein product is CASSYRSGMQETQYF.

This chain links TRBV30 with TRBJ2-1; 7 bases are a match to TRBD1. CDR1 GTSNPN and CDR2 SVGIG come from the germline V gene (reference sequence). This CDR3 has 15 amino acids. The junction had 5 bases not matched to a gene; V was cut back by 0 bases and J by 3 bases. CDR3 residues: CAWSVATGYYNEQFF. The CDR3, as DNA: TGTGCCTGGAGTGTGGCGACAGGGTACTACAATGAGCAGTTCTTC. Full variable domain (rest looked up from reference TRBV30 and TRBJ2-1): SQTIHQWPATLVQPVGSPLSLECTVEGTSNPNLYWYRQAAGRGLQLLFYSVGIGQISSEVPQNLSASRPQDRQFILSSKKLLLSDSGFYLCAWSVATGYYNEQFFGPGTRLTVL.

The chain carries TRBV6-4 and TRBJ2-1; 7 positions match TRBD2. Trimming at V came to 6 bases and at J to 7 bases, leaving 9 bases not matched to a gene. Germline CDR1 MRHNA, CDR2 SNTAGT. The CDR3 sequence is 14 residues long. The CDR3 DNA sequence: TGTGCCAGCAGGCAGGGAGGGGCAAGGAATGAGCAGTTCTTC. Amino acids: CASRQGGARNEQFF.

This chain connects TRBV5-1 to TRBJ1-3, with a tentative D call TRBD1 (5 bases). Germline values: CDR1 SGHRS, CDR2 YFSETQ. With 1 base removed from V and 3 bases from J, the gap between germline ends came to 11 bases. CDR3 size: 15 residues. CDR3 sequence reads: CASSLLGGDGNTIYF. CDR3 nucleotides: TGCGCCAGCAGCTTGTTGGGAGGGGATGGAAACACCATATATTTT.

This clone was counted only a few times. The chain uses TRBV5-1 and TRBJ2-2; D ambiguous. The CDR3 totals 13 residues. Trimming removed 4 bases from V and 8 bases from J, with 12 bases in between. Germline V CDR1 and CDR2: SGHRS, YFSETQ. The chain's CDR3 is CASSTDNPGELFF. DNA for the CDR3: TGCGCCAGCAGCACCGACAATCCGGGGGAGCTGTTTTTT.

The chain links TRBV11-2 to TRBJ1-1; D is ambiguous. The germline V gene has CDR1 SGHAT and CDR2 FQNNGV. This CDR3 is 12 amino acids long. The germline V and J ends were trimmed by 5 bases and 7 bases, with 11 bases remaining between them. The CDR3 here is CASSHRDFEAFF. As DNA, the CDR3 is TGTGCCAGCAGCCACAGAGATTTTGAAGCTTTCTTT.

This rearrangement joins TRBV19 to TRBJ1-1, with D perhaps matching TRBD1 (5 bases). This CDR3 spans 14 amino acids. The germline V gene encodes CDR1 LNHDA and CDR2 SQIVND (reference sequence). Trimming removed 8 bases from V and 6 bases from J, with 19 bases in between. The CDR3 region is CASLEGPRGAEAFF. The DNA for the CDR3 is TGTGCCAGTTTGGAGGGCCCTCGGGGGGCTGAAGCTTTCTTT.

The chain has TRBV10-3 and TRBJ1-2, with D unclear. The CDR3 runs 14 residues. Germline CDR1 ENHRY, CDR2 SYGVKD. Trimming took 1 base from V and 8 from J, leaving 14 bases between them. CDR3 DNA sequence: TGTGCCATCAGTGAGTTAGGCGGAACGAAAGGCTACACCTTC. Its protein product is CAISELGGTKGYTF.

V gene TRBV3-1 (or the pseudogene TRBV3-2) combines with J gene TRBJ2-2, with TRBD1 matching 10 bases. CDR1 is LGHDT and CDR2 is YNNKEL in the germline V gene (reference sequence). This CDR3 comprises 16 residues. Trimming cost V 3 bases and J 6 bases; bases outside gene matches: 7. This CDR3 reads CASSQRGTGAAGELFF. The CDR3, as DNA: TGTGCCAGCAGCCAGCGTGGGACAGGGGCGGCCGGGGAGCTGTTTTTT.

The sample holds a few counts of this clone. A clone one base away is much larger, so this may be a read error. This chain connects TRBV6-4 to TRBJ2-2; D call uncertain. Germline V gives CDR1 MRHNA, CDR2 SNTAGT. The CDR3 is 12 residues long. Between the trimmed V and J ends, which lost 5 bases and 3 bases, there was a span of 4 bases. The CDR3 coding sequence is TGTGCCAGCAGTCGGGACACCGGGGAGCTGTTTTTT. Translation: CASSRDTGELFF.